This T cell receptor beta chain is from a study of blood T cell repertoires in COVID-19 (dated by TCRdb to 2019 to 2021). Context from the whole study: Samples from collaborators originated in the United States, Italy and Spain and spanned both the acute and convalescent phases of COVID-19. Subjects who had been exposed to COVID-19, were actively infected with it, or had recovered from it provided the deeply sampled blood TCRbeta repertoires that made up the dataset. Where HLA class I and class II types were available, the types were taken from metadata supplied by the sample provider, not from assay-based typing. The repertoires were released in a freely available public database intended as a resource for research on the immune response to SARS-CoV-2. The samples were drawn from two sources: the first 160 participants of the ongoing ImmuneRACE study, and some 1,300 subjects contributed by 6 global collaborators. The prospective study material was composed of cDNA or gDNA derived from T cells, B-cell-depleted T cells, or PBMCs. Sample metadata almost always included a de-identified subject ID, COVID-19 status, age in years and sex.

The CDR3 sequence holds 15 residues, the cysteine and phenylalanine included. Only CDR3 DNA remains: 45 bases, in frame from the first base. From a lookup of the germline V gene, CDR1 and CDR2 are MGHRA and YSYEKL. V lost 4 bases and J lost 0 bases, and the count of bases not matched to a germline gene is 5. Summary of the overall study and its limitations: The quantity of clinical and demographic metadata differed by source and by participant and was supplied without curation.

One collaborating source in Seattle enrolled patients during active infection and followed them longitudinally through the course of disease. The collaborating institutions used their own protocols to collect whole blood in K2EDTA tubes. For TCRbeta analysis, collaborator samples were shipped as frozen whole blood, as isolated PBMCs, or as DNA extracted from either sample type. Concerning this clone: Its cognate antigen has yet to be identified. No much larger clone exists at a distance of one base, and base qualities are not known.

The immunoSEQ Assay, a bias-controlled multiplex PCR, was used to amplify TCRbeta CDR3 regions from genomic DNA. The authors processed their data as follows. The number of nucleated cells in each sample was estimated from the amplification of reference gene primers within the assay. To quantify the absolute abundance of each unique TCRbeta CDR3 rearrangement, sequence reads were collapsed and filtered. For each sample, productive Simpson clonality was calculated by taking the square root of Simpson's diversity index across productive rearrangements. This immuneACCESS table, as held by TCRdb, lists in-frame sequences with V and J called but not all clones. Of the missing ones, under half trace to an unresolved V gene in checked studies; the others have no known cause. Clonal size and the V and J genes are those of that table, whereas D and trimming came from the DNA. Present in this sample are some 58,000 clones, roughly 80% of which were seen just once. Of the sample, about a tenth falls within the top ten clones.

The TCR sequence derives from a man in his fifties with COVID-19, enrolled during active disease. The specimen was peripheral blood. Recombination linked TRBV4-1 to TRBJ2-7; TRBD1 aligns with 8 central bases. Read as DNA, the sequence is TGCGCCAGCAGCCGAGCGACAGGGGCCTCCTACGAGCAGTACTTC. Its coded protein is CASSRATGASYEQYF.